Sequencing of this T cell receptor beta chain was carried out in a study of shared clonotypes between healthy human individuals. Findings and caveats of the study: Relative to memory subsets, naive subsets generally showed larger estimated richness.

About this clone itself: What it binds is unknown.

TCRdb keeps only in-frame clones here, not all; method: immunoSEQ multiplex PCR. The sample records hundreds of thousands of clones, around 96% being singletons. V gave up 4 bases and J gave up 0 bases; unmatched junction bases: 1. Germline V gene sequence: CDR1 SGHRS, CDR2 YFSETQ. This CDR3 comprises 14 residues. This clonotype was sampled from a man in his thirties or forties in good health. The chain combines TRBV5-1 with TRBJ2-1, with TRBD1 matching 7 bases. The sample was memory CD8+ T cells sorted from blood. The subset: CD45RO+ cells pooled with CCR7-negative TemRA cells. The CDR3 DNA reads TGCGCCAGCAGCCCAGGGGGCTCCTACAATGAGCAGTTCTTC. This gives the protein CASSPGGSYNEQFF.